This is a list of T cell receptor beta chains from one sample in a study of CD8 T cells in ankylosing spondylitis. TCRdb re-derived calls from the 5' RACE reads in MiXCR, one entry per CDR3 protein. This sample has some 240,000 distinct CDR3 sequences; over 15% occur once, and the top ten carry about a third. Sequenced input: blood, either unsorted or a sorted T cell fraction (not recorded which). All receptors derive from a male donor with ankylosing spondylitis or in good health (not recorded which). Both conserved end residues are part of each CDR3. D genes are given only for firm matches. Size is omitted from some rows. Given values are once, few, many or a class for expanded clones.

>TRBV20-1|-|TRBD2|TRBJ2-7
CSATGAGSEQYF
TGCAGTGCCACGGGAGCGGGGAGCGAGCAGTACTTC
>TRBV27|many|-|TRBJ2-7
CASSLAPGVYEQYF
TGTGCCAGCAGTTTGGCACCAGGGGTCTACGAGCAGTACTTC
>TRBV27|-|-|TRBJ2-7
CASSLVGASSEQYF
TGTGCCAGCAGTTTAGTGGGAGCTAGCTCTGAGCAGTACTTC
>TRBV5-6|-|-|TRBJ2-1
CASSNLYEQFF
TGTGCCAGCAGCAACCTCTATGAGCAGTTCTTC
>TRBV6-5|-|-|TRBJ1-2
CASSGLYGYTF
TGTGCCAGCAGTGGGCTCTATGGCTACACCTTC
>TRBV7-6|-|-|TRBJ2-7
CASSPGEGGTYEQYF
TGTGCCAGCAGCCCAGGAGAGGGGGGAACCTACGAGCAGTACTTC
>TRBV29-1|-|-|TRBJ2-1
CSVGGANNEQFF
TGCAGCGTCGGAGGGGCCAACAATGAGCAGTTCTTC
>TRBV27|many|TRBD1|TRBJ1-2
CATTRTGGLFNYGYTF
TGTGCCACCACTAGGACAGGGGGCCTTTTTAACTATGGCTACACCTTC
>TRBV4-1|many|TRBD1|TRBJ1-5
CASSPSWTGGLPLNQPQHF
TGCGCCAGCAGCCCATCCTGGACAGGGGGCCTCCCCCTTAATCAGCCCCAGCATTTT
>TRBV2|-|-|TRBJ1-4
CASTGGGVKLFF
TGTGCCAGCACGGGCGGAGGAGTAAAACTGTTTTTT
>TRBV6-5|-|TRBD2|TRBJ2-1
CASSYSRGSSYNEQFF
TGTGCCAGCAGTTACTCCCGCGGGAGCTCCTACAATGAGCAGTTCTTC
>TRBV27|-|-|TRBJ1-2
CASTQLPPDSSYGYTF
TGTGCCAGCACGCAGTTACCCCCAGACAGTAGTTATGGCTACACCTTC